The rows below give T cell receptor beta chains drawn from one sample of a study of blood T cell repertoires in COVID-19. Produced via immunoSEQ multiplex PCR; TCRdb's table is partial and in-frame only. The sample consists of some 300,000 clones, roughly 86% of them appearing once. The source material was peripheral blood. These receptor sequences come from a woman aged 25 to 45 with COVID-19, enrolled during active disease. Both conserved end residues are part of each CDR3. Rows may omit the clone size; those that give it use once, few, many or a size class.

J gene | V gene | clone size | CDR3 protein
TRBJ1-5 | TRBV4-3 | NA | CASSQADNQPQHF
TRBJ2-1 | TRBV19 | few | CASSILATGGDEQFF
TRBJ1-5 | TRBV12-3/TRBV12-4 | NA | CASRSGWQPQHF
TRBJ1-2 | TRBV5-1 | NA | CASSQDRGYGYTF
TRBJ2-7 | TRBV7-2 | NA | CASSFPSGAISYEQYF
TRBJ1-1 | TRBV5-6 | NA | CASSWLRGTEAFF
TRBJ2-3 | TRBV7-3 | NA | CASSSTSARTQYF
TRBJ1-4 | TRBV6-2/TRBV6-3 | NA | CASSYSDRVSEKLFF
TRBJ2-1 | TRBV11-3 | NA | CASSLLVSAYNEQFF
TRBJ1-1 | TRBV14 | NA | CASSQLGQAIIVNTEAFF
TRBJ1-1 | TRBV4-2 | NA | CASSPPGQGGDEAFF
TRBJ1-6 | TRBV2 | once | CASSLSGVVDNSPLHF
TRBJ1-1 | TRBV6-5 | NA | CASRGQYSEAFF
TRBJ1-3 | TRBV10-1 | NA | CASSDPGFGGSGNTIYF
TRBJ1-2 | TRBV6-5 | NA | CASSYSLQGNYGYTF
TRBJ1-5 | TRBV19 | few | CASSIMDRAYLGGNQPQHF
TRBJ1-1 | TRBV2 | NA | CASGVRNTEAFF
TRBJ1-3 | TRBV5-5 | NA | CASSPGQASGNTIYF
TRBJ2-5 | TRBV5-6 | NA | CASSSISPQSRQETQYF
TRBJ1-1 | TRBV27 | NA | CASSRGSEAFF
TRBJ1-6 | TRBV5-6 | NA | CASSSTVNSPLHF
TRBJ2-7 | TRBV14 | once | CASSHAGRGSIYEQYF
TRBJ1-5 | TRBV7-8 | NA | CASSPGQGVFFNQPQHF
TRBJ1-5 | TRBV7-2 | NA | CASSLGGQGNQPQHF
TRBJ1-1 | TRBV4-1 | NA | CASSQGIPGLNTEAFF
TRBJ2-3 | TRBV21-1 | NA | CASSKGNLAGVADTQYF
TRBJ2-7 | TRBV9 | NA | CASSAGTDVSYEQYF
TRBJ1-1 | TRBV5-4 | NA | CASSLPTGTIEAFF
TRBJ1-6 | TRBV7-9 | few | CASRQGYEGSPLHF
TRBJ1-6 | TRBV11-1 | NA | CASSLALGARSPLHF
TRBJ1-6 | TRBV6-7 | NA | CATPGCWRVANSPLHF
TRBJ2-7 | TRBV12-3/TRBV12-4 | NA | CASSLEGANEQYF
TRBJ2-3 | TRBV2 | NA | CASSEARKTSTDTQYF
TRBJ1-5 | TRBV28 | NA | CAITGTGTSQPQHF
TRBJ1-2 | TRBV4-1 | few | CASSQDRGVSRDGYTF
TRBJ2-3 | TRBV9 | NA | CASSAPHNPLTDTQYF
TRBJ1-5 | TRBV15 | NA | CATKTGHSNQPQHF
TRBJ1-6 | TRBV13 | few | CASSSKRVLSYNSPLHF
TRBJ1-2 | TRBV15 | NA | CATSRDRGSRGYTF
TRBJ2-5 | TRBV7-9 | NA | CASSLRLAGQETQYF
TRBJ1-5 | TRBV28 | NA | CASTPGWAVNQPQHF
TRBJ1-2 | TRBV7-8 | NA | CASSFQGDYGYTF
TRBJ2-3 | TRBV19 | NA | CASSPGEADTQYF
TRBJ2-7 | TRBV5-1 | NA | CASSLDASGATTYEQYF
TRBJ2-7 | TRBV27 | NA | CASSSSGDGNEQYF
TRBJ1-2 | TRBV10-3 | NA | CATRGNEGYGYTF
TRBJ1-2 | TRBV6-5 | NA | CASSYLGRARTF
TRBJ1-5 | TRBV3-1/TRBV3-2 | NA | CASAGADSNQPQHF
TRBJ2-6 | TRBV5-6 | NA | CASTMHGFTLWGDVLTF
TRBJ1-1 | TRBV29-1 | once | CSGLGQGTEAFF
TRBJ2-2 | TRBV11-2 | NA | CASSLHPGARLGELFF
TRBJ1-2 | TRBV19 | NA | CASSSTGSGYTF
TRBJ2-6 | TRBV5-4 | NA | CASKIGAGANVLTF
TRBJ2-7 | TRBV5-1 | NA | CASSLQDRAVYEQYF
TRBJ2-7 | TRBV4-1 | NA | CASSQTSGGYEQYF
TRBJ2-7 | TRBV11-3 | NA | CASSPGVPNPYEQYF
TRBJ1-1 | TRBV5-1 | NA | CASSPPTTEHTEAFF